This entry lists 8 T cell receptor beta chains sequenced from one sample in a study of T cell changes during pregnancy in multiple sclerosis. Profiling relied on immunoSEQ multiplex PCR, and the TCRdb table lists in-frame clones only, not all of them. The table has under 30,000 clones, roughly 90% seen once. The source material was CD8+ T cells from peripheral blood mononuclear cells, sampled in the third trimester of pregnancy. These receptors were taken from a female donor in good health, enrolled as a control in a pregnancy study.

This rearrangement joins TRBV5-1 to TRBJ1-1, with D uncertain. Germline values: CDR1 SGHRS, CDR2 YFSETQ. V gave up 2 bases and J gave up 1 base, with 9 bases separating them. The CDR3 has 14 amino acids. The CDR3 nucleotides are TGCGCCAGCAGCTTTAAATCCAGGAACACTGAAGCTTTCTTT. This translates into CASSFKSRNTEAFF.

The CDR3 sequence: CASSSMGGYGYTF. The CDR3 DNA reads TGTGCCAGCAGTTCTATGGGGGGGTATGGCTACACCTTC. The chain is built from TRBV11-2 and TRBJ1-2; D may be TRBD1 (5 bases). Germline assignment: CDR1 SGHAT and CDR2 FQNNGV. The CDR3 is made up of 13 amino acids. V lost 6 bases and J 5 bases, leaving 13 bases between the germline ends.

The chain is built from TRBV5-6 and TRBJ2-1, with TRBD2 matching over 12 bases. The CDR3 runs 16 residues. Looked up from germline, CDR1 is SGHDT and CDR2 is YYEEEE. Losses at the gene ends were 6 bases for V and 7 bases for J; bases not matched to a gene: 11. The CDR3 region is CASTTALAGGLNEQFF. Written as DNA, the CDR3 is TGTGCCAGCACCACCGCCCTAGCGGGAGGGTTAAATGAGCAGTTCTTC.

The chain couples TRBV13 to TRBJ2-2; 7 bases map to TRBD1. CDR1 is PRHDT and CDR2 is FYEKMQ in the germline V gene (reference sequence). There are 15 residues in the CDR3. Germline trimming cut 0 bases from V and 7 bases from J; bases unmatched to any gene: 5. DNA of the CDR3: TGTGCCAGCAGCTTAGGTCAGGGGGATGTCGGGGAGCTGTTTTTT. This sequence encodes CASSLGQGDVGELFF.

V and J are TRBV27 and TRBJ2-1; D ambiguous. V dropped 3 bases and J dropped 9 bases, with 6 bases sitting between them. This CDR3 region has 11 residues. Per the germline V gene, CDR1 is MNHEY and CDR2 is SMNVEV (reference sequence). The CDR3 protein is CASSFPPEQFF. CDR3 sequence (DNA): TGTGCCAGCAGTTTCCCTCCTGAGCAGTTCTTC.

The DNA for the CDR3 is TGTGCCAGTAGTACGGGCGGGGGGGGAGTTTACAATGAGCAGTTCTTC. Protein: CASSTGGGGVYNEQFF. The V call is TRBV19, the J call TRBJ2-1; TRBD2 agrees at 9 bases. CDR3 length: 16 residues. Germline loops: CDR1 LNHDA, CDR2 SQIVND (reference sequence). The trim removed 4 bases at V and 4 bases at J, leaving 8 bases unmatched.

The gene calls are TRBV29-1 and TRBJ1-2; D gene ambiguous. The CDR3 is 10 residues long. The germline CDR1 and CDR2 sequences are SQVTM and ANQGSEA. V dropped 3 bases and J dropped 7 bases, with 6 bases sitting between them. The CDR3 loop reads CSVEEGGYTF. CDR3 DNA: TGCAGCGTTGAGGAGGGTGGCTACACCTTC. Full variable domain (remainder filled in from reference TRBV29-1 and TRBJ1-2): SAVISQKPSRDICQRGTSLTIQCQVDSQVTMMFWYRQQPGQSLTLIATANQGSEATYESGFVIDKFPISRPNLTFSTLTVSNMSPEDSSIYLCSVEEGGYTFGSGTRLTVV.

This clone was seen a handful of times. The chain is built from TRBV5-8 and TRBJ2-1, with a tentative D call TRBD2 (6 bases). The CDR3 is 14 residues long. Trimming removed 7 bases at V and 10 bases at J, with 21 bases between. CDR1 is SGHTS and CDR2 is YDEGEE in the germline V gene. DNA for the CDR3: TGTGCCAGCGAAATCCGGGAGTCCTCTCGAGAGCAGTTCTTC. Translation: CASEIRESSREQFF.